One and the same sample provided the 29 T cell receptor beta chains below, sequenced in a study of response to subunit inactivated influenza vaccine. TCRdb processed the RT-PCR reads anew with MiXCR; each CDR3 protein has one entry. The table shows 400,000 to 650,000 distinct CDR3 sequences, with 6.5% to 8% occurring only once. This specimen was PBMCs from blood, taken 23 months after vaccination. The source is a man aged 50-75 years who received an inactivated influenza vaccine.

At least ten counts were recorded for this clonotype. The CDR3 DNA is TGTGCCAGCGATCTGCCAGGGACATCCTTCCGGTACTTC. Amino acids: CASDLPGTSFRYF. The genes are TRBV3-1 and TRBJ2-5; D is perhaps TRBD1 (6 bases). The V end lost 8 bases, the J end lost 13 bases, and 23 bases lay between the germline ends. Germline V gene sequence: CDR1 LGHDT, CDR2 YNNKEL (reference sequence). CDR3 length equals 13 residues.

This clonotype was found many times. V is TRBV18 and J is TRBJ2-4; D is ambiguous. Germline V gives CDR1 KGHSH, CDR2 LQKENI. The V end was cut by 3 bases, the J end by 7 bases, with 19 bases between. The CDR3 loop spans 16 amino acids. CDR3 nucleotides: TGTGCCAGCTCACCTATCCCAGGATCTTATGGGAACATTCAGTACTTC. It specifies CASSPIPGSYGNIQYF.

This clonotype was observed a handful of times. V gene TRBV12-3 or TRBV12-4 combines with J gene TRBJ2-3; 8 bases fit TRBD2. The J segment lost 0 bases and the V segment lost 6 bases, leaving 8 bases of the junction unmatched. The CDR3 contains 16 residues. Here the CDR3 reads CASRLGTRLSTDTQYF. The CDR3 DNA reads TGTGCCAGCAGACTAGGGACTAGATTAAGCACAGATACGCAGTATTTT.

The chain has TRBV12-3 or TRBV12-4 and TRBJ2-3; D is unclear. The CDR3 loop spans 15 amino acids. V was trimmed by 6 bases and J by 5 bases, leaving 18 bases between them. This CDR3 is CASSTDTLWEDTQYF. In DNA, the CDR3 is TGTGCCAGCAGCACGGATACCCTTTGGGAAGATACGCAGTATTTT.

This chain uses TRBV7-6 with TRBJ1-2, with D possibly being TRBD1 (5 bases). There are 14 residues in the CDR3. Trimming left V 1 base short and J 8 bases short, with 14 bases between. Germline CDR1 SGHVS, CDR2 FNYEAQ. CDR3 DNA sequence: TGTGCCAGCAGCTTAGGGGACCAAGCGGGGGGCTACACCTTC. It yields the protein CASSLGDQAGGYTF.

This clonotype was detected a few times. The genes are TRBV6-5 and TRBJ2-3; 8 bases agree with TRBD2. The V gene's germline CDR1 is MNHEY and CDR2 SVGAGI. Trimming at V came to 2 bases and at J to 5 bases, leaving 9 bases not matched to a gene. The CDR3 contains 16 residues. The CDR3, as DNA: TGTGCCAGCAGTTACGGCAGCGGGGGCGTGGGAGATACGCAGTATTTT. It translates to CASSYGSGGVGDTQYF.

The chain links TRBV4-1 to TRBJ2-3; TRBD2 matches 7 bases. The CDR3 loop spans 14 amino acids. The trim removed 0 bases at V and 9 bases at J, leaving 6 bases unmatched. Germline CDR1 MGHRA, CDR2 YSYEKL. CDR3 nucleotide sequence: TGCGCCAGCAGCCAAGAGGGGGAGGGTAGCACGCAGTATTTT. This translates into CASSQEGEGSTQYF.

This clonotype was counted between two and nine times. The chain combines TRBV20-1 with TRBJ2-1; D is ambiguous. The CDR3 runs 15 residues. The germline V gene encodes CDR1 DFQATT and CDR2 SNEGSKA (reference sequence). Trimming cost V 6 bases and J 0 bases, with 15 bases left between them. In nucleotides, the CDR3 is TGCAGTGCGAACCAGCCGGGTTACTCCTACAATGAGCAGTTCTTC. Translation: CSANQPGYSYNEQFF.

This sequence joins TRBV10-3 and TRBJ2-1, with D perhaps TRBD1 or TRBD2 (5 bases each). The germline gives CDR1 ENHRY, CDR2 SYGVKD. CDR3 length: 18 residues. The V and J ends lost 6 bases and 1 base respectively, with 22 bases between them. CDR3: CAISGLARGTLSYNEQFF. DNA for the CDR3: TGTGCCATCAGCGGATTAGCGAGAGGGACCCTGTCCTACAATGAGCAGTTCTTC.

The rearrangement links TRBV20-1 to TRBJ2-1, with 7 bases identical to TRBD2. This CDR3 has 13 amino acids. Trimming removed 3 bases from V and 5 bases from J; junction bases left unmatched: 4. Germline CDR1 is DFQATT and CDR2 is SNEGSKA (reference sequence). The CDR3 loop is CSASGRRNNEQFF. CDR3 coding DNA: TGCAGTGCTAGCGGGAGGCGAAACAATGAGCAGTTCTTC.

This clonotype was counted many times. This chain connects TRBV7-2 to TRBJ2-3; D ambiguous. V shed 2 bases and J shed 4 bases, with 10 bases lying between them. The CDR3 sequence is 14 residues long. Per germline, CDR1 SGHTA and CDR2 FQGNSA. This CDR3 reads CASSLKSVADTQYF. The CDR3 DNA follows: TGTGCCAGCAGCTTAAAGTCCGTAGCAGATACGCAGTATTTT.

This rearrangement joins TRBV10-2 to TRBJ1-5, with D maybe TRBD1 (5 bases). V shed 3 bases and J shed 4 bases, with 10 bases lying between them. This CDR3 region has 14 residues. Germline V gene lookup returns CDR1 WSHSY and CDR2 SAAADI. CDR3 nucleotides: TGCGCCAGCAGTGACCTGCGGGGGAATCAGCCCCAGCATTTT. Translated, it gives CASSDLRGNQPQHF.

This clonotype was recorded many times. The J gene is TRBJ2-1, the V gene TRBV7-9; D uncertain. V gave up 5 bases and J gave up 7 bases, with 3 bases separating them. The CDR3 totals 10 residues. In germline, CDR1 is SEHNR, CDR2 FQNEAQ (reference sequence). CDR3 in amino acids: CASSGNEQFF. CDR3 in DNA: TGTGCCAGCAGCGGTAATGAGCAGTTCTTC.

The sample holds many counts of this clonotype. J is TRBJ2-3 and V is TRBV12-3 or TRBV12-4; unclear D gene. With 6 bases removed from V and 6 bases from J, the gap between germline ends came to 10 bases. CDR3 length: 12 amino acids. The CDR3 is CASSSTADTQYF. Written as DNA, the CDR3 is TGTGCCAGCAGCTCCACTGCCGATACGCAGTATTTT.

The chain carries TRBV6-5 and TRBJ1-4, with TRBD1 identical over 10 bases. CDR1 and CDR2 from the germline V gene are MNHEY and SVGAGI. The trim removed 4 bases at V and 7 bases at J, leaving 3 bases unmatched. The CDR3 is 14 amino acids. Here the CDR3 DNA reads TGTGCCAGCAGTTTTCGGGACAGGGGTGAAAAACTGTTTTTT. Translating gives CASSFRDRGEKLFF.

In its sample, this clonotype was seen many times. The chain combines TRBV6-5 with TRBJ2-1; 7 positions agree with TRBD2. Germline lookup yields CDR1 MNHEY and CDR2 SVGAGI. The CDR3 spans 15 residues. With 0 bases clipped from V and 2 bases from J, the junction kept 1 base outside the gene matches. In DNA form, the CDR3 reads TGTGCCAGCAGTTACTCGGGGACTACCTACAATGAGCAGTTCTTC. Its translation is CASSYSGTTYNEQFF.

This clonotype was observed a handful of times. The chain joins TRBV3-1 to TRBJ2-7; D is tentatively TRBD1 or TRBD2 (6 bases each). CDR1 LGHDT and CDR2 YNNKEL come from the germline V gene (reference sequence). The CDR3 has 17 amino acids. Trimming took off 5 bases at V and 3 bases at J, with 23 bases between the two ends. CDR3 sequence: CASSIPWGAGRIYEQYF. In DNA, the CDR3 is TGTGCCAGCAGCATCCCCTGGGGGGCAGGGAGGATCTACGAGCAGTACTTC.

V gene TRBV20-1 combines with J gene TRBJ2-2; 11 bases fit TRBD1. This CDR3 spans 13 amino acids. V gave up 7 bases and J gave up 4 bases; unmatched junction bases: 2. Per germline, CDR1 DFQATT and CDR2 SNEGSKA (reference sequence). In nucleotides, the CDR3 is TGCAGTGGGGACAGGGGGGGCACCGGGGAGCTGTTTTTT. This codes for CSGDRGGTGELFF.

CDR3 nucleotide sequence: TGTGCCAGCAGGGGAGGACAGACCTACAATGAGCAGTTCTTC. Amino acids: CASRGGQTYNEQFF. The V and J genes are TRBV7-8 and TRBJ2-1; TRBD1 or TRBD2 may be the D gene (6 bases each). The CDR3 has 14 amino acids. Germline loops: CDR1 SGHVS, CDR2 FQNEAQ. Trimming shortened V by 6 bases and J by 2 bases, and 11 bases separated the two germline ends.

CDR3 residues: CATSRSRGRGEQYF. In nucleotides, the CDR3 is TGTGCCACCAGCAGATCCCGGGGCAGGGGTGAGCAGTACTTC. The chain has TRBV15 and TRBJ2-7, with a tentative D call TRBD1 (6 bases). CDR3 size: 14 residues. Trimming pared 2 bases from V and 7 bases from J, leaving 15 bases between. The germline V gene encodes CDR1 LNHNV and CDR2 YYDKDF (reference sequence).

This clonotype was recorded at least ten times. V gene TRBV3-1 combines with J gene TRBJ1-4, with a possible D match to TRBD1 (6 bases). The germline V gene has CDR1 LGHDT and CDR2 YNNKEL (reference sequence). The length of the CDR3 is 16 residues. V lost 0 bases, J lost 7 bases, and 15 bases lay in between. In DNA, the CDR3 is TGTGCCAGCAGCCAAGATCTTAACACAGGGCCTGAAAAACTGTTTTTT. Protein: CASSQDLNTGPEKLFF.

The V and J genes are TRBV28 and TRBJ1-1; 7 bases are shared with TRBD1. This CDR3 is 16 amino acids long. Looked up from germline, CDR1 is MDHEN and CDR2 is SYDVKM. Trimming cost V 5 bases and J 2 bases; bases outside gene matches: 11. The CDR3 DNA follows: TGTGCCAGCAGTCGCCCCCTGGGACAGCTAAACACTGAAGCTTTCTTT. It yields the protein CASSRPLGQLNTEAFF. The entire variable domain, with the rest obtained from reference TRBV28 and TRBJ1-1, is as follows: DVKVTQSSRYLVKRTGEKVFLECVQDMDHENMFWYRQDPGLGLRLIYFSYDVKMKEKGDIPEGYSVSREKKERFSLILESASTNQTSMYLCASSRPLGQLNTEAFFGQGTRLTVV.

The J gene is TRBJ2-2, the V gene TRBV10-3; 11 nucleotides align to TRBD2. V gave up 5 bases and J gave up 9 bases; unmatched junction bases: 11. Germline V gene lookup returns CDR1 ENHRY and CDR2 SYGVKD. The CDR3 is made up of 16 amino acids. CDR3 amino acids: CAISHPGLAALRELFF. The CDR3 bases are TGTGCCATCAGTCACCCGGGACTAGCGGCCCTTCGGGAGCTGTTTTTT.

V is TRBV20-1 and J is TRBJ1-2, with 11 bases that match TRBD1. V lost 6 bases and J lost 8; bases outside the gene matches: 5. The germline V gene encodes CDR1 DFQATT and CDR2 SNEGSKA (reference sequence). The CDR3 totals 12 residues. DNA for the CDR3: TGCAGTGCCCGGGACAGGGGGAACGGCTACACCTTC. Translated, it gives CSARDRGNGYTF.

In its sample, this clonotype was seen a few times. The rearrangement joins TRBV20-1 to TRBJ2-3; D tentatively reads TRBD1 or TRBD2 (5 bases each). Germline CDR1 DFQATT, CDR2 SNEGSKA (reference sequence). This CDR3 comprises 13 residues. Deletions cut 3 bases from V and 2 bases from J, with 9 bases between. The CDR3 region is CSARGENTDTQYF. As DNA, the CDR3 is TGCAGTGCTAGGGGGGAAAACACAGATACGCAGTATTTT.

In its sample, this clonotype was seen a few times. The V call is TRBV6-5, the J call TRBJ1-4; a possible D gene is TRBD1 (5 bases). In germline, CDR1 is MNHEY, CDR2 SVGAGI. The CDR3 is 16 residues long. V lost 2 bases and J lost 3, with 13 bases in between. In nucleotides, the CDR3 is TGTGCCAGCAGTTACGGGGCGGGGGTTGCTAATGAAAAACTGTTTTTT. Translation: CASSYGAGVANEKLFF.

This clonotype has only a few counts. The chain combines TRBV20-1 with TRBJ2-7; TRBD2 matches 7 bases. This CDR3 comprises 14 residues. Trimming took 3 bases from V and 3 from J; bases not matched to a gene: 8. CDR1 and CDR2 from the germline V gene are DFQATT and SNEGSKA (reference sequence). This CDR3 is CSASTPSGFYEQYF. In nucleotides, the CDR3 is TGCAGTGCTAGTACCCCTAGCGGATTCTACGAGCAGTACTTC.

Comments on this clonotype: This may come from a read error, since a much larger clone is one base off. The chain couples TRBV2 to TRBJ2-1; the D gene is possibly TRBD1 (6 bases). The V gene's germline CDR1 is SNHLY and CDR2 FYNNEI. The CDR3 loop spans 15 amino acids. The germline V and J ends were trimmed by 8 bases and 7 bases, with 21 bases remaining between them. The CDR3: CASRLGGHQGNEQFF. In DNA form, the CDR3 reads TGTGCCAGCCGGTTAGGGGGTCACCAGGGGAATGAGCAGTTCTTC.

There are many counts of this clonotype. The chain employs TRBV4-3 and TRBJ2-5, with D possibly matching TRBD1 (5 bases). This CDR3 is 15 amino acids long. Per germline, CDR1 LGHNA and CDR2 YSLEER. Trimming shortened V by 2 bases and J by 2 bases, and 12 bases separated the two germline ends. This chain's CDR3 is CASSQSPGQQETQYF. DNA of the CDR3: TGCGCCAGCAGCCAAAGCCCAGGGCAACAAGAGACCCAGTACTTC.